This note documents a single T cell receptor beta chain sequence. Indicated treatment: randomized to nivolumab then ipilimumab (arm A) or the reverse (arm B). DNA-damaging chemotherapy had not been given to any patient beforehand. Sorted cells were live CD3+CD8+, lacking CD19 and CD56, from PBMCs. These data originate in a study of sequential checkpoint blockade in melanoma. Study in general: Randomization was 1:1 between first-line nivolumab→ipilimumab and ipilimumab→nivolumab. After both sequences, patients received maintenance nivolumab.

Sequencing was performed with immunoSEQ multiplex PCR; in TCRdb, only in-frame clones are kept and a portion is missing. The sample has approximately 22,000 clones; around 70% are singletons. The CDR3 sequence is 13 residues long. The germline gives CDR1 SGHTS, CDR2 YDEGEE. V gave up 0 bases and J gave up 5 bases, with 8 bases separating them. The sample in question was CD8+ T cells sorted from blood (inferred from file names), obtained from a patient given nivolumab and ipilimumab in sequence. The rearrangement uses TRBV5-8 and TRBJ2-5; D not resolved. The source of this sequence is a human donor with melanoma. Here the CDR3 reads CASSLGGPETQYF. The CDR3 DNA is TGTGCCAGCAGCTTGGGAGGTCCGGAGACCCAGTACTTC.